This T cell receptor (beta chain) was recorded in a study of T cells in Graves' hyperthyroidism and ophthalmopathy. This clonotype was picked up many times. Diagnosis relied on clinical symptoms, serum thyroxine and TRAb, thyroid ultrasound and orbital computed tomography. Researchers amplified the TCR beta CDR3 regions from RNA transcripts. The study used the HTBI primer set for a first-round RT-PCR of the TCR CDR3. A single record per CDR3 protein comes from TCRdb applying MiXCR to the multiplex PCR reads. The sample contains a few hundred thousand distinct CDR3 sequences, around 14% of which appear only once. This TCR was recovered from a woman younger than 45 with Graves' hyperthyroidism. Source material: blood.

The CDR3 coding sequence is TGTGCCAGCAGTCACAGGGAACCCTTCTATGGCTACACCTTC. Protein sequence: CASSHREPFYGYTF. The V and J genes are TRBV2 and TRBJ1-2; a weak D match, TRBD1 (6 bases). Trimming shortened V by 5 bases and J by 4 bases, and 14 bases separated the two germline ends. The CDR3 has 14 amino acids. In germline, CDR1 is SNHLY, CDR2 FYNNEI. Full variable domain (rest looked up from reference TRBV2 and TRBJ1-2): EPEVTQTPSHQVTQMGQEVILRCVPISNHLYFYWYRQILGQKVEFLVSFYNNEISEKSEIFDDQFSVERPDGSNFTLKIRSTKLEDSAMYFCASSHREPFYGYTFGSGTRLTVV.